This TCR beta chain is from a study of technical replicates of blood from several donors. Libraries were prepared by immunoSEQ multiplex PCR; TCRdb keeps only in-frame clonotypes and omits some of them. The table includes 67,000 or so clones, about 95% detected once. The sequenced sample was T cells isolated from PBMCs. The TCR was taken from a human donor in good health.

CDR3 sequence: CASSLRSTPSGGIYNEQFF. CDR3 bases: TGTGCCAGCAGCTTACGCTCAACCCCTAGCGGGGGGATATACAATGAGCAGTTCTTC. This chain uses TRBV11-3 with TRBJ2-1; TRBD2 aligns across 11 bases. Trimming at V came to 2 bases and at J to 4 bases, leaving 13 bases not matched to a gene. The V gene's germline CDR1 is SGHNT and CDR2 YENEEA. The CDR3 consists of 19 residues.